Below, 4 T cell receptor beta chains from the same sample are listed, as sequenced in a study of neurological immune-mediated disorders. TCRdb reanalysed the 5' RACE reads using MiXCR and keeps one entry per CDR3 protein. This table has 50,000 or so distinct CDR3 sequences, roughly 17% appearing once. The material sequenced was PBMCs. All receptors come from a man between 60 and 75 years old in good health.

The table lists this clonotype with many counts. The gene calls are TRBV9 and TRBJ2-1; D is undetermined. V lost 4 bases, J lost 0 bases, and 14 bases lay in between. The CDR3 runs 16 residues. From germline, CDR1 is SGDLS and CDR2 YYNGEE. The CDR3 loop is CASSTPGKSSYNEQFF. The CDR3 coding sequence is TGTGCCAGCAGCACTCCAGGAAAGAGCTCCTACAATGAGCAGTTCTTC.

This clonotype has at least ten counts. The CDR3 coding sequence is TGTGCCACCAGCAAGAGGGGGGCCTACAATGAGCAGTTCTTC. This sequence encodes CATSKRGAYNEQFF. The rearrangement links TRBV15 to TRBJ2-1, with D perhaps matching TRBD1 or TRBD2 (6 bases each). Germline V gene data show CDR1 as LNHNV and CDR2 as YYDKDF (reference sequence). The length of the CDR3 is 14 residues. V was shortened by 4 bases and J by 2 bases, with 9 bases between the two germline ends.

Ten or more counts support this clonotype. The V gene is TRBV12-3 or TRBV12-4, the J gene TRBJ1-2; D possibly corresponds to TRBD1 (6 bases). CDR3 length: 12 amino acids. V lost 6 bases and J lost 7, with 12 bases in between. The CDR3 DNA follows: TGTGCCAGCAGCCGGGACATAAGTGGCTACACCTTC. Translating it yields CASSRDISGYTF.

This clonotype was observed many times. The chain uses TRBV7-3 and TRBJ2-5, with D possibly matching TRBD1 (5 bases). With 6 bases removed from V and 1 base from J, the gap between germline ends came to 15 bases. The CDR3 contains 15 residues. Germline V lookup: CDR1 SGHTA, CDR2 FQGTGA. CDR3 nucleotides: TGTGCCAGCAGTCCCCAGGGCAGGTCCCAAGAGACCCAGTACTTC. Protein product: CASSPQGRSQETQYF.